The 20 T cell receptor beta chains below come from one sample, sequenced in a study of OX40 agonist ivuxolimab in advanced cancers. Using immunoSEQ multiplex PCR, the repertoire was profiled, and TCRdb retains in-frame clones only, with some absent. The sample includes around 79,000 clones, about 92% of them seen just once. The sample was CD4+ or CD8+ T cells sorted from blood, taken in a trial of the OX40 agonist ivuxolimab. The receptors stem from an adult with an advanced solid tumor such as melanoma, head and neck, liver or kidney cancer.

A single count supports this clone. The V and J genes are TRBV6-4 and TRBJ2-1; 7 positions match TRBD2. The V segment lost 2 bases and the J segment 4 bases; nucleotides outside the gene matches: 5. Germline loops: CDR1 MRHNA, CDR2 SNTAGT. This CDR3 contains 15 residues. CDR3 loop: CASSDLVGGYNEQFF. For the CDR3, the DNA is TGTGCCAGCAGTGACCTGGTGGGAGGGTACAATGAGCAGTTCTTC.

The chain uses TRBV18 and TRBJ1-2; 11 nucleotides match TRBD1. The germline CDR1 and CDR2 sequences are KGHSH and LQKENI. The CDR3 consists of 16 residues. Trimming cost V 6 bases and J 4 bases; bases outside gene matches: 10. The CDR3 DNA follows: TGTGCCAGCTCCCCAGGGACAGGGGGAGTAACCTATGGCTACACCTTC. It codes for CASSPGTGGVTYGYTF.

CDR3 loop: CASSTGQGVLNEQYF. As DNA, the CDR3 is TGTGCCAGCAGTACGGGACAGGGGGTATTGAACGAGCAGTACTTC. The chain couples TRBV27 to TRBJ2-7; 11 nucleotides align to TRBD1. Unmatched junction bases numbered 8, after V lost 5 bases and J lost 5 bases. Germline values: CDR1 MNHEY, CDR2 SMNVEV (reference sequence). This CDR3 region has 15 residues.

The V gene is TRBV2, the J gene TRBJ1-2, with D possibly matching TRBD1 (6 bases). Trimming took off 8 bases at V and 2 bases at J, with 15 bases between the two ends. Per germline, CDR1 SNHLY and CDR2 FYNNEI. The CDR3 is made up of 14 amino acids. Written as DNA, the CDR3 is TGTGCCAGCCACCCAGGGGCTGAGAACTATGGCTACACCTTC. It specifies CASHPGAENYGYTF.

The V gene is TRBV6-5, the J gene TRBJ1-3, with a possible D match to TRBD1 (6 bases). From germline, CDR1 is MNHEY and CDR2 SVGAGI. Trimming pared 6 bases from V and 0 bases from J, leaving 12 bases between. The CDR3 has 15 amino acids. CDR3 in DNA: TGTGCCAGCAGCGACGACAGGAGCTCTGGAAACACCATATATTTT. Its translation: CASSDDRSSGNTIYF.

V is TRBV5-4 and J is TRBJ2-2, with 7 bases identical to TRBD1. The CDR3 runs to 15 residues. Germline CDR1 SGHNT, CDR2 YYREEE (reference sequence). The ends lost 4 bases at V and 0 bases at J; junction bases unmatched: 3. CDR3 sequence: CASSRDRANTGELFF. CDR3 coding DNA: TGTGCCAGCAGCAGAGACAGGGCGAACACCGGGGAGCTGTTTTTT. The entire variable domain, with the rest obtained from reference TRBV5-4 and TRBJ2-2, is as follows: ETGVTQSPTHLIKTRGQQVTLRCSSQSGHNTVSWYQQALGQGPQFIFQYYREEENGRGNFPPRFSGLQFPNYSSELNVNALELDDSALYLCASSRDRANTGELFFGEGSRLTVL.

The rearrangement links TRBV18 to TRBJ1-5; D may be TRBD1 (6 bases). V was pared by 3 bases and J by 3 bases, with 15 bases between. The CDR3 consists of 16 residues. The germline CDR1 and CDR2 sequences are KGHSH and LQKENI. CDR3 DNA sequence: TGTGCCAGCTCACCGGGGGGGGCAACTACCAATCAGCCCCAGCATTTT. This sequence encodes CASSPGGATTNQPQHF.

Notes on this clone: At one boundary the junction diverges from the germline segment, which might be a read error. In DNA, the CDR3 is TGTGCCAGCAGCCAGGCCGGGACAGGCTTT. Translation: CASSQAGTGF. The chain has TRBV4-2 and TRBJ1-1; TRBD1 aligns across 8 bases. Germline V CDR1 and CDR2: LGHNA, YNFKEQ. This CDR3 is built from 10 residues.

The CDR3 DNA is TGTGCCAGCAGCTCGACAGGGTCTTGGAACACCGGGGAGCTGTTTTTT. Translated, it gives CASSSTGSWNTGELFF. This chain connects TRBV7-9 to TRBJ2-2; 7 bases agree with TRBD1. The CDR3 spans 16 residues. Germline V CDR1 and CDR2: SEHNR, FQNEAQ (reference sequence). The V gene end was trimmed by 4 bases and the J gene end by 1 base; junction bases not matched to a gene: 6. The entire variable domain, with the rest obtained from reference TRBV7-9 and TRBJ2-2, is as follows: DTGVSQNPRHKITKRGQNVTFRCDPISEHNRLYWYRQTLGQGPEFLTYFQNEAQLEKSRLLSDRFSAERPKGSFSTLEIQRTEQGDSAMYLCASSSTGSWNTGELFFGEGSRLTVL.

V gene TRBV4-1 combines with J gene TRBJ1-2; D perhaps matches TRBD1 (5 bases). The CDR3 has 15 residues. Germline values: CDR1 MGHRA, CDR2 YSYEKL. Between the trimmed V and J ends, which lost 1 base and 3 bases, there was a span of 12 bases. Written as DNA, the CDR3 is TGCGCCAGCAGCCAAGTGTTCGCGGGGGACTATGGCTACACCTTC. Translated, it gives CASSQVFAGDYGYTF.

The chain carries TRBV5-1 and TRBJ2-2; TRBD2 might be the D (5 bases). The CDR3 spans 16 residues. V was cut by 0 bases and J by 1 base, with 10 bases left in between. Germline assignment: CDR1 SGHRS and CDR2 YFSETQ. The CDR3, as DNA: TGCGCCAGCAGCTTGGAGGCGGGCCTGAACACCGGGGAGCTGTTTTTT. Translating it yields CASSLEAGLNTGELFF.

The J gene is TRBJ2-1, the V gene TRBV6-6, with TRBD2 identical over 8 bases. The junction had 4 bases not matched to a gene; V was cut back by 7 bases and J by 8 bases. The CDR3 consists of 12 residues. CDR1 and CDR2 (germline): MNHNY, SVGAGI (reference sequence). The CDR3 here is CASTSGGDEQFF. Written as DNA, the CDR3 is TGTGCCAGCACCTCGGGGGGGGATGAGCAGTTCTTC.

The rearrangement uses TRBV4-1 and TRBJ2-7, with D perhaps TRBD1 or TRBD2 (5 bases each). CDR3 length: 15 residues. V was pared by 5 bases and J by 0 bases, with 14 bases between. Per the germline V gene, CDR1 is MGHRA and CDR2 is YSYEKL. CDR3 loop: CASSGRDGNSYEQYF. The CDR3 coding sequence is TGCGCCAGCAGCGGCCGGGACGGTAACTCCTACGAGCAGTACTTC.

The chain uses TRBV11-2 and TRBJ2-1, with D possibly matching TRBD2 (5 bases). V lost 5 bases, J lost 2 bases, and 13 bases lay in between. In germline, CDR1 is SGHAT, CDR2 FQNNGV. This CDR3 contains 15 residues. CDR3 nucleotide sequence: TGTGCCAGCAGCACTTCACGAGGGCCCTACAATGAGCAGTTCTTC. The encoded protein is CASSTSRGPYNEQFF.

V is TRBV10-2 and J is TRBJ2-1, with D unresolved. CDR1 is WSHSY and CDR2 is SAAADI in the germline V gene. This CDR3 comprises 14 residues. V lost 9 bases to trimming and J lost 8 bases, with 20 bases between them. The CDR3 DNA sequence: TGCGCCAGTTCAACCCAGGCCGATTGGGATGAGCAGTTCTTC. Translated, it gives CASSTQADWDEQFF.

The V call is TRBV15, the J call TRBJ1-5, with unresolved D. The CDR3 spans 14 residues. Germline loops: CDR1 LNHNV, CDR2 YYDKDF (reference sequence). V lost 1 base and J lost 5, with 9 bases in between. The chain's CDR3 is CATSRGVGDQPQHF. The CDR3 DNA sequence: TGTGCCACCAGCAGAGGCGTTGGGGATCAGCCCCAGCATTTT.

The chain links TRBV5-8 to TRBJ2-7; 12 bases line up with TRBD1. This CDR3 is 16 amino acids long. Germline assignment: CDR1 SGHTS and CDR2 YDEGEE. J was trimmed by 7 bases and V by 4 bases; bases with no gene match: 12. CDR3 in amino acids: CASSAPGQGALGEQYF. CDR3 coding DNA: TGTGCCAGCAGCGCGCCGGGACAGGGGGCCTTAGGGGAGCAGTACTTC.

The chain couples TRBV6-1 to TRBJ2-1, with 7 nucleotides matching TRBD1. CDR3 length: 15 residues. In germline, CDR1 is MNHNS, CDR2 SASEGT. The J segment lost 4 bases and the V segment lost 5 bases, leaving 8 bases of the junction unmatched. CDR3 sequence reads: CASSPRGTEYNEQFF. CDR3 coding DNA: TGTGCCAGCAGTCCTAGGGGGACAGAGTACAATGAGCAGTTCTTC.

J is TRBJ2-7 and V is TRBV27, with D maybe TRBD2 (6 bases). Trimming cost V 7 bases and J 3 bases, with 19 bases left between them. CDR1 is MNHEY, CDR2 SMNVEV, per germline (reference sequence). CDR3 length: 15 residues. CDR3 protein: CASTSRRDGYYEQYF. DNA of the CDR3: TGTGCCAGCACCTCAAGGCGGGACGGATACTACGAGCAGTACTTC.

This chain joins TRBV7-6 and TRBJ1-2, with 10 bases matching TRBD1. Germline CDR1 and CDR2: SGHVS and FNYEAQ. Trimming cost V 4 bases and J 2 bases; bases outside gene matches: 4. The CDR3 totals 15 residues. The CDR3 spells CASSSRQGANYGYTF. The CDR3 coding sequence is TGTGCCAGCAGCTCCAGACAGGGGGCGAACTATGGCTACACCTTC.